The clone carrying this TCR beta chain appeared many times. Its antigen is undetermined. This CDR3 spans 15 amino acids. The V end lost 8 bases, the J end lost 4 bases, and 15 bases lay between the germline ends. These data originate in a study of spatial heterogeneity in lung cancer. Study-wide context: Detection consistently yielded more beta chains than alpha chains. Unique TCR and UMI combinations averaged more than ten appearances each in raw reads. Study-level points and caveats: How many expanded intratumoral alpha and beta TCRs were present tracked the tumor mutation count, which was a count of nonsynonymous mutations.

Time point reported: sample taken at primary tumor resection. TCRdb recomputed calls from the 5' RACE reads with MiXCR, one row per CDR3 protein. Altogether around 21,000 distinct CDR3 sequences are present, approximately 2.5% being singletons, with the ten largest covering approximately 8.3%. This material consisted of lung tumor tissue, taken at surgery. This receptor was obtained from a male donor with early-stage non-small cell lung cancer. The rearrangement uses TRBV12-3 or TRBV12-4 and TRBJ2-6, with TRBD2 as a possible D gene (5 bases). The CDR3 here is CASHQGAAGANVLTF. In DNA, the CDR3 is TGTGCCAGCCACCAAGGAGCGGCCGGGGCCAACGTCCTGACTTTC.